This TCR beta chain stems from a study of patients and donors after allogeneic stem cell transplantation. TCRdb processed the RT-PCR reads anew with MiXCR; each CDR3 protein has one entry. The table lists about a million distinct CDR3 sequences, 15% to 20% of them singletons, with roughly 6% in the top ten. The CDR3 is made up of 16 amino acids. The V and J ends lost 0 bases and 0 bases respectively, with 10 bases between them. The germline gives CDR1 MNHEY, CDR2 SVGAGI. The receptor was derived from a human donor who was either an allogeneic HSCT recipient or a stem cell or donor lymphocyte infusion donor (not recorded which). It is not recorded whose cells these are; they may come from a transplant donor. The chain uses TRBV6-5 and TRBJ2-3; no clear D. The source material was blood, either unsorted or a sorted T cell fraction (not recorded which). The CDR3 coding sequence is TGTGCCAGCAGTTACTCGTGGCAGACTAGCACAGATACGCAGTATTTT. This sequence encodes CASSYSWQTSTDTQYF.